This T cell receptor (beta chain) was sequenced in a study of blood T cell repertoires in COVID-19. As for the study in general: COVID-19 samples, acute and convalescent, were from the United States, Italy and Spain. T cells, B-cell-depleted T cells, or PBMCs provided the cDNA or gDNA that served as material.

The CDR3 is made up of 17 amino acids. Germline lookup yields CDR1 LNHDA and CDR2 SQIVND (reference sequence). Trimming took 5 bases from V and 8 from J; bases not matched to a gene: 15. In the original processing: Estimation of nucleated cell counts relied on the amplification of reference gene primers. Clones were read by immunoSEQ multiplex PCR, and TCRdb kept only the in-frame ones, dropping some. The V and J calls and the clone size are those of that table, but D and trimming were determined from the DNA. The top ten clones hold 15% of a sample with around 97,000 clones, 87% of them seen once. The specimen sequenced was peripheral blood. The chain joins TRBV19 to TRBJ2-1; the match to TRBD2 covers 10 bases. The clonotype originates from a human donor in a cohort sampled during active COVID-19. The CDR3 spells CASSSTRASGSGDEQFF. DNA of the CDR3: TGTGCCAGTAGTTCGACAAGGGCTAGCGGGAGTGGGGATGAGCAGTTCTTC.